This T cell receptor (beta chain) was documented in a study of blood T cells in healthy people across ages. V lost 5 bases and J lost 8; bases outside the gene matches: 17. Per germline, CDR1 MDHEN and CDR2 SYDVKM. The CDR3 covers 16 residues. Through a sample-barcoded 5' primer and a J-beta primer mix, a second PCR was run for roughly 6 to 11 cycles. All samples yielded 2.5 million or more CDR3-containing paired-end reads. TCRdb processed the 5' RACE reads anew with MiXCR; each CDR3 protein has one entry. The repertoire has about 970,000 distinct CDR3 sequences, 51% of them found once; the top ten carry about a fifth. There are many counts of this clonotype.

This clonotype originated in a woman in her sixties in good health. The chain carries TRBV28 and TRBJ1-2; 7 bases agree with TRBD1. Material for sequencing was blood. The chain's CDR3 is CASSGDRVLHSGGYTF. CDR3 bases: TGTGCCAGCAGTGGAGACAGGGTACTTCATTCTGGAGGCTACACCTTC.